Shown below are 10 T cell receptor beta chains from a single sample sequenced in a study of shared clonotypes between healthy human individuals. TCRdb's table, derived via immunoSEQ multiplex PCR, lists solely in-frame clones and lacks some. The sample records about 2.4 million clones, 93% being singletons. Specimen: naive CD4+ T cells from PBMCs. Stated subset: CD45RA+ positively selected. These receptors were obtained from a man aged 18 to 35 in good health. Some clones in this sample may be carry-over from other donors' samples.

This clone was seen only once. CDR3 protein: CASIRGNTGELFF. The CDR3 bases are TGTGCCAGCATTCGGGGGAACACCGGGGAGCTGTTTTTT. This rearrangement joins TRBV28 to TRBJ2-2, with D perhaps matching TRBD2 (5 bases). The CDR3 contains 13 residues. CDR1 MDHEN and CDR2 SYDVKM come from the germline V gene. The V and J ends lost 7 bases and 1 base respectively, with 7 bases between them.

V gene TRBV9 combines with J gene TRBJ2-1; 14 bases map to TRBD2. V trimming: 0 bases; J trimming: 9 bases; junction bases outside the gene matches: 11. The CDR3 loop spans 18 amino acids. Looked up from germline, CDR1 is SGDLS and CDR2 is YYNGEE. CDR3 residues: CASSVGTSGRSSGGEQFF. For the CDR3, the DNA is TGTGCCAGCAGCGTAGGGACTAGCGGGAGGTCCTCGGGGGGTGAGCAGTTCTTC.

This chain links TRBV11-3 with TRBJ2-3, with TRBD1 matching over 10 bases. The CDR3 spans 17 residues. Germline V CDR1 and CDR2: SGHNT, YENEEA. The junction had 10 bases not matched to a gene; V was cut back by 5 bases and J by 2 bases. The chain's CDR3 is CASSPSGTGVATDTQYF. As DNA, the CDR3 is TGTGCCAGCAGCCCTTCCGGGACAGGGGTTGCCACAGATACGCAGTATTTT.

This sequence joins TRBV6-5 and TRBJ2-7; 7 bases line up with TRBD1. Germline V gene lookup returns CDR1 MNHEY and CDR2 SVGAGI. The CDR3 loop spans 13 amino acids. The V gene end was trimmed by 7 bases and the J gene end by 2 bases; junction bases not matched to a gene: 5. As DNA, the CDR3 is TGTGCCAGCAAACAGGGGCCGACCTACGAGCAGTACTTC. It is translated as CASKQGPTYEQYF.

The rearrangement uses TRBV5-4 and TRBJ2-2; TRBD2 matches 7 bases. The CDR3 sequence is 17 residues long. The V segment lost 3 bases and the J segment 5 bases; nucleotides outside the gene matches: 13. The V gene's germline CDR1 is SGHNT and CDR2 YYREEE (reference sequence). The CDR3 region is CASSSGSAGAITGELFF. Here the CDR3 DNA reads TGTGCCAGCAGCTCAGGGAGTGCGGGAGCCATAACCGGGGAGCTGTTTTTT.

CDR3 nucleotides: TGTGCCAGTAGTTCCAAGAGGGGAGGGGCGAGGGATGAGCAGTTCTTC. Residues: CASSSKRGGARDEQFF. This chain uses TRBV19 with TRBJ2-1; 7 bases are shared with TRBD2. Germline V gene sequence: CDR1 LNHDA, CDR2 SQIVND (reference sequence). The CDR3 is 16 amino acids. V was pared by 5 bases and J by 8 bases, with 15 bases of the junction left unmatched.

The J gene is TRBJ2-1, the V gene TRBV29-1; 13 nucleotides line up with TRBD2. After removal of 7 bases from V and 8 bases from J, the junction contained 11 bases not matched to a gene. This CDR3 region has 15 residues. The germline V gene encodes CDR1 SQVTM and CDR2 ANQGSEA. CDR3 nucleotides: TGCAGCGCTGGCCCCCGACTAGCGGGAGGTTATGAGCAGTTCTTC. This gives the protein CSAGPRLAGGYEQFF.

The chain couples TRBV4-1 to TRBJ1-2; D is undetermined. CDR1 is MGHRA and CDR2 is YSYEKL in the germline V gene. Trimming left V 5 bases short and J 2 bases short, with 15 bases between. This CDR3 spans 15 amino acids. The CDR3 bases are TGCGCCAGCAGCGGGGAAGTTGGTATCAACTATGGCTACACCTTC. Protein sequence: CASSGEVGINYGYTF.

This clone was detected a few times. This CDR3 is also generated by other DNA sequences in the sample. The genes are TRBV14 and TRBJ1-4; D might be TRBD1 (5 bases). Germline CDR1 reads SGHDN; CDR2 reads FVKESK. CDR3 length equals 13 residues. Trimming took 4 bases from V and 4 from J, leaving 7 bases between them. CDR3 DNA: TGTGCCAGCAGCCGGGACCTTAATGAAAAACTGTTTTTT. Translation: CASSRDLNEKLFF.

In the case of this clone: The same CDR3 is also encoded by other DNA sequences in this sample. J is TRBJ2-7 and V is TRBV18, with 13 bases that match TRBD2. CDR1 KGHSH and CDR2 LQKENI come from the germline V gene. The CDR3 extends over 16 amino acids. V lost 1 base to trimming and J lost 3 bases; unmatched junction nucleotides: 3. DNA for the CDR3: TGTGCCAGCTCACCACTCGGGACTAGCGGGAACTACGAGCAGTACTTC. As protein: CASSPLGTSGNYEQYF.